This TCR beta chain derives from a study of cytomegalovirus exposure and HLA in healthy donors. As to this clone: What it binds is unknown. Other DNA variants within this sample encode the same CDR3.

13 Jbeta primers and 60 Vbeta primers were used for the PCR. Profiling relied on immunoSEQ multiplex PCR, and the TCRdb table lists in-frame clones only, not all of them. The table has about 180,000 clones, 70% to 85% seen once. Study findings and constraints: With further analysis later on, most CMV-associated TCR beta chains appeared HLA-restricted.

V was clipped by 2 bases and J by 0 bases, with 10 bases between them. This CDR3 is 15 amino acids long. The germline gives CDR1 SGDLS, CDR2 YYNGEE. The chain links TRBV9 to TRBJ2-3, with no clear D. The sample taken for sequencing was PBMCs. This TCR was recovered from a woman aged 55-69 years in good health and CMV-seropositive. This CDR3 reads CASSVSERSTDTQYF. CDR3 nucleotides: TGTGCCAGCAGCGTTTCAGAGAGGAGCACAGATACGCAGTATTTT. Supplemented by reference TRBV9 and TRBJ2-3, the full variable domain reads DSGVTQTPKHLITATGQRVTLRCSPRSGDLSVYWYQQSLDQGLQFLIQYYNGEERAKGNILERFSAQQFPDLHSELNLSSLELGDSALYFCASSVSERSTDTQYFGPGTRLTVL.